This T cell receptor (beta chain) was captured by sequencing in a study of cytomegalovirus exposure and HLA in healthy donors. Notes on this clone: Antigen specificity is unknown.

The CDR3 runs 16 residues. Germline assignment: CDR1 MNHEY and CDR2 SVGAGI. V dropped 0 bases and J dropped 3 bases, with 14 bases sitting between them. Notes on the study in general: Presence/absence analyses rested on an assumption that sequencing depth was roughly uniform across donors.

The PCR employed 60 Vbeta primers together with 13 Jbeta primers. The repertoire was sequenced with immunoSEQ multiplex PCR; TCRdb's copy has only in-frame clones and lacks some. The sample features approximately 110,000 clones, with 3% to 4.5% in its top ten. This sequence originates from a man aged 18 to 29 in good health and CMV-seronegative. The sample was PBMCs. V gene TRBV6-5 combines with J gene TRBJ1-2; the D is unclear. CDR3 in amino acids: CASSYSNQANYYGYTF. For the CDR3, the DNA is TGTGCCAGCAGTTACTCGAATCAGGCCAACTACTATGGCTACACCTTC.